This TCR beta chain was sequenced during a study of cytomegalovirus exposure and HLA in healthy donors. The table came from immunoSEQ multiplex PCR; TCRdb's copy has only in-frame clones and leaves some out. This table holds approximately 260,000 clones, around 85% found once. In germline, CDR1 is PRHDT, CDR2 FYEKMQ (reference sequence). The junction had 9 bases not matched to a gene; V was cut back by 5 bases and J by 2 bases. This CDR3 spans 15 amino acids. The sample comprised PBMCs. The chain uses TRBV13 and TRBJ2-7, with 7 bases identical to TRBD1. The sequence derives from a woman in her late teens or twenties in good health and CMV-seronegative. CDR3 residues: CASSHTGQSTYEQYF. For the CDR3, the DNA is TGTGCCAGCAGCCATACGGGACAGTCCACCTACGAGCAGTACTTC.